This is a list of T cell receptor beta chains from one sample in a study of T cell responses to AZD1222 COVID-19 vaccine. Data came from immunoSEQ multiplex PCR; TCRdb stores just in-frame clones and leaves some out. The data show under 170,000 clones, 90% seen once. The sequencing used peripheral blood, collected 28 days after the second AZD1222 dose. The receptors derive from an adult who received the AZD1222 COVID-19 vaccine. Both conserved end residues are part of each CDR3. A D gene is named only where the DNA matches it firmly. Expanded clones get a size class; other rows say once, few or many, or leave the size out.

TRBJ1-3	14	NA	TRBV5-1	NA	TGCGCCAGCAGGCGGGACCACTCTGGAAACACCATATATTTT	CASRRDHSGNTIYF
TRBJ2-7	14	NA	TRBV6-5	TRBD2	TGTGCCAGCAGACCCCAAGCGGGAGTCTACGAGCAGTACTTC	CASRPQAGVYEQYF
TRBJ1-3	14	NA	TRBV30	NA	TGTGCCTGGAGTAAGGGACAACCTGGAAACACCATATATTTT	CAWSKGQPGNTIYF
TRBJ1-2	18	NA	TRBV4-1	NA	TGCGCCAGCACCCCCAACGCCTTTACAGTGCCCGGGGGCTATGGCTACACCTTC	CASTPNAFTVPGGYGYTF
TRBJ2-3	18	NA	TRBV4-2	NA	TGTGCCAGCAGCCAAGGGGTCGGCACAGCGCCAGACGCAGATACGCAGTATTTT	CASSQGVGTAPDADTQYF
TRBJ2-1	16	NA	TRBV5-6	TRBD2	TGTGCCAGCAGCTCCAAACTAGCGGGAGGGCCGGGTGAGCAGTTCTTC	CASSSKLAGGPGEQFF
TRBJ2-1	15	NA	TRBV5-1	NA	TGCGCCAGCAGCTTGGTTGGTTATATTACAGATGAGCAGTTCTTC	CASSLVGYITDEQFF
TRBJ1-5	15	NA	TRBV6-4	NA	TGTGCCAGCAGTGACTCTGGGGAGAGCAATCAGCCCCAGCATTTT	CASSDSGESNQPQHF
TRBJ2-1	16	NA	TRBV14	NA	TGTGCCAGCAGTAAAAGGCCACACAGCTCCTACAATGAGCAGTTCTTC	CASSKRPHSSYNEQFF
TRBJ1-1	13	NA	TRBV12-1	NA	TGTGCCAGCAGCTTTACAGGGGGGGTGTCAGCTTTCTTT	CASSFTGGVSAFF
TRBJ1-5	16	NA	TRBV18	NA	TGTGCCAGCTCACCACAGGGAGGAGGCCTCAATCAGCCCCAGCATTTT	CASSPQGGGLNQPQHF
TRBJ2-3	12	NA	TRBV25-1	NA	TGTGCCAGCTCTGGTGTCACAGATACGCAGTATTTT	CASSGVTDTQYF
TRBJ2-3	19	few	TRBV20-1	NA	TGCAGTGCTAGTGGGTGGGAGCGGCGACGCCGAAATAGCACAGATACGCAGTATTTT	CSASGWERRRRNSTDTQYF